The 22 T cell receptor delta chains given below trace back to one sample, sequenced in a study of γδ T cells in repeated Plasmodium falciparum infection. Bulk repertoires came from Vgamma9/Vdelta2+ or Vdelta2-negative gammadelta T cells flow-sorted from PBMC. TCRdb reanalyzed the multiplex PCR reads using CATT. Among about 51,000 delta-chain clones listed, roughly 2% were seen once. Specimen: gamma-delta T cells from blood. The origin of the receptors is a pool of human donors (malaria-infected and uninfected, not separated).

This clone was detected a few times. The TCRdb record carries a much larger clone's protein, which differs from this DNA's translation at residue 10; a read error is the likely cause, and the protein listed here is the DNA translation. The chain carries TRDV2 and TRDJ1; 7 nucleotides align to TRDD3. Since TCRdb gives no J gene, matching the DNA to germline was used here to assign it. The CDR3 is 15 amino acids. Germline V gene lookup returns CDR1 GEAIGNYY and CDR2 EKD. Germline trimming cut 2 bases from V and 4 bases from J; bases unmatched to any gene: 9. The CDR3 DNA follows: TGTGCCTGTGACATGGTGGGGGAGAGCATCGATAAACTCATCTTT. It codes for CACDMVGESIDKLIF.

Sample share makes this clone medium-sized. In the same sample, other DNA sequences code for this CDR3. The chain carries TRDV3 and TRDJ1; D not resolved. V was clipped by 0 bases and J by 1 base, with 12 bases between them. Germline V gives CDR1 TVYSNPD, CDR2 GDNSRS (reference sequence). This CDR3 is built from 14 residues. The CDR3 DNA reads as TGTGCCTTTAGAAGGCTGGAGGGCACCGATAAACTCATCTTT. Its protein is CAFRRLEGTDKLIF.

This clone was observed many times. This likely reflects a read error, since a far larger clone is one base away. The sample holds other DNA sequences that translate to the same CDR3. The chain links TRDV3 to TRDJ1; 13 bases are shared with TRDD3. The V gene's germline CDR1 is TVYSNPD and CDR2 GDNSRS (reference sequence). The CDR3 sequence is 24 residues long. The CDR3 sequence is CAFVIAPKLSTGGYGPLYTDKLIF. In DNA, the CDR3 is TGCGCCTTTGTCATCGCTCCGAAACTATCTACTGGGGGATACGGGCCTCTCTACACCGATAAACTCATCTTT.

About this clone itself: This likely traces to a read error, being one base from a far larger clone. This specimen includes other DNA sequences encoding the same CDR3. The genes are TRDV1 and TRDJ1; 11 nucleotides align to TRDD3. TCRdb carries no J gene annotation; the J gene was assigned here by matching the DNA with germline. Germline V gene sequence: CDR1 TSWWSYY, CDR2 QGS. The CDR3 has 25 residues. Unmatched junction bases numbered 30, after V lost 3 bases and J lost 0 bases. CDR3 coding DNA: TGTGCTCTTGGGGAGAAAATCCCTACGGGGCGTCACTCTTGGGGGATACGCCGTAACACCGATAAACTCATCTTT. Its translation: CALGEKIPTGRHSWGIRRNTDKLIF.

This clone appeared a few times. The TCRdb protein, from a much larger clone, departs from this DNA's translation at residue 19, likely by read error; the protein shown derives from the DNA. There is no J gene call, but TRAV38-2/DV8 is given as the V gene; TRDD3 is the table's D call, not checked against the DNA. Germline V gene data show CDR1 as TSESDYY and CDR2 as QEAYKQQN. The CDR3 runs to 21 residues. The CDR3 is CAYRSALLLFALGDTQDKFIF. The CDR3 bases are TGTGCTTATAGGAGCGCTCTCTTACTTTTCGCTCTGGGGGATACACAGGATAAATTCATCTTT.

Many counts were recorded for this clone. TCRdb's protein, taken from a much larger clone, differs from this DNA's translation at residue 11, likely owing to a read error; the protein displayed comes from the DNA. J is TRDJ1 and V is TRDV2; 8 bases are a match to TRDD3. Here the J gene was assigned by germline matching of the DNA, as TCRdb has none. J was trimmed by 0 bases and V by 3 bases; bases with no gene match: 11. CDR1 GEAIGNYY and CDR2 EKD come from the germline V gene. This CDR3 is built from 17 residues. CDR3 loop: CACDAVGDGGHTDKLIF. Here the CDR3 DNA reads TGTGCCTGTGACGCGGTGGGGGATGGGGGCCACACCGATAAACTCATCTTT.

There are many counts of this clone. The protein held in TCRdb is that of a much larger clone and does not match this DNA's translation at residue 13, likely because of a read error; the protein shown is translated from the DNA. V gene TRAV36/DV7 combines with J gene TRDJ1, with D maybe TRDD3 (6 bases). As TCRdb names no J gene, one was assigned here on the basis of a DNA match to germline. Trimming cost V 4 bases and J 1 base, with 29 bases left between them. The CDR3 consists of 19 residues. Germline V gene lookup returns CDR1 VTNFRS and CDR2 LTSSGIE (reference sequence). The CDR3 DNA reads TGTGCTGTGCTTGCCTTACGATGGGGATCGCCGACCTGCACCGATAAACTCATCTTT. Amino acids: CAVLALRWGSPTCTDKLIF.

This clone was observed a few times. It is likely a read error: a sequence one base away is far more abundant. This sample includes further DNA sequences coding for the same CDR3. This chain connects TRDV2 to TRDJ1; D may be TRDD3 (5 bases). No J segment appears in TCRdb, so it was assigned here by matching the sequence to germline. The germline V gene encodes CDR1 GEAIGNYY and CDR2 EKD. This CDR3 comprises 16 residues. The germline V and J ends were trimmed by 1 base and 0 bases, with 14 bases remaining between them. Here the CDR3 reads CACDTVGGGYTDKLIF. CDR3 nucleotide sequence: TGTGCCTGTGACACTGTCGGGGGGGGTTACACCGATAAACTCATCTTT.

In this sample, this clone turned up a few times. TCRdb attributes to this sequence the protein of a much larger clone, which differs from the DNA translation at residue 15; a read error is likely, and the protein displayed is translated from the DNA. V and J are TRDV1 and TRDJ1, with TRDD3 as a possible D gene (6 bases). The J gene is absent in TCRdb and was assigned here via DNA matching to germline. CDR1 is TSWWSYY and CDR2 is QGS in the germline V gene. The CDR3 sequence is 22 residues long. Trimming took off 2 bases at V and 2 bases at J, with 33 bases between the two ends. CDR3 sequence reads: CALGEALDLYWAPPQGTDKLIF. DNA of the CDR3: TGTGCTCTTGGGGAAGCCCTGGATTTGTACTGGGCCCCACCACAGGGTACCGATAAACTCATCTTT.

This clone has more than one count but fewer than ten. This likely stems from a read error, as it lies one base from a far larger clone. Other DNA sequences in this specimen translate into the identical CDR3. The chain uses TRDV2 and TRDJ1, with 8 bases aligning to TRDD3. In the absence of a J gene in TCRdb, the DNA was matched to germline to assign it here. CDR1 is GEAIGNYY, CDR2 EKD, per germline. J gave up 5 bases and V 2 bases, and 27 bases lay outside the gene matches. The CDR3 loop spans 21 amino acids. This CDR3 is CACDKVPTGDKAMGRYDKLIF. In nucleotides, the CDR3 is TGTGCCTGTGACAAGGTCCCGACGGGGGATAAAGCCATGGGGCGTTATGATAAACTCATCTTT.

In the case of this clone: For this DNA, TCRdb reports the protein of a much larger clone, which diverges at residue 6, most likely from a read error; the protein presented here is translated directly from the DNA. V usage is TRDV1 and J usage is TRDJ1; TRDD3 matches at 9 bases. The J gene, left out of TCRdb, was set here by checking the DNA against germline. Germline assignment: CDR1 TSWWSYY and CDR2 QGS. V lost 1 base, J lost 0 bases, and 27 bases stayed unmatched. The CDR3 extends over 24 amino acids. This CDR3 is CALGEHFPPFLRLAGGSYTDKLIF. The CDR3 DNA follows: TGTGCTCTTGGGGAACACTTCCCCCCTTTCCTACGACTAGCTGGGGGATCGTACACCGATAAACTCATCTTT.

In its sample, this clone was seen many times. TCRdb's protein for this DNA is that of a much larger clone and differs from the translation at residue 20, likely a read error; the protein shown is the DNA translation. V and J are TRDV2 and TRDJ1, with 10 bases matching TRDD3. The CDR3 covers 22 residues. Germline values: CDR1 GEAIGNYY, CDR2 EKD. CDR3 residues: CACDTVGSVKTSLGDSTDKPIF. The CDR3 nucleotides are TGTGCCTGTGACACGGTGGGCTCAGTGAAGACTTCACTGGGGGATTCAACCGATAAACCCATCTTT.

Remarks on this clone: TCRdb shows a much larger clone's protein in place of this DNA's translation, and the two differ at residue 15, likely through a read error; the protein shown is translated from the DNA. The V gene is TRDV2; the J gene was not called; TRDD3, the table's D call, was not compared with the DNA. Germline CDR1 GEAIGNYY, CDR2 EKD. CDR3 size: 17 residues. CDR3 sequence reads: CACDTVLGAPYTDKFIF. The DNA for the CDR3 is TGTGCCTGTGACACCGTACTGGGGGCCCCGTACACCGATAAATTCATCTTT.

A remark on this clone: TCRdb shows a much larger clone's protein in place of this DNA's translation, and the two differ at residue 15, likely through a read error; the protein shown is translated from the DNA. No J gene was assigned, while the V gene was called as TRDV1; TRDD3, the D gene given by the table, was not confirmed from the DNA. There are 17 residues in the CDR3. CDR1 and CDR2 from the germline V gene are TSWWSYY and QGS. The CDR3 spells CALGEEYWGISTDKPIF. CDR3 nucleotide sequence: TGTGCTCTTGGGGAAGAGTACTGGGGGATTTCCACCGATAAACCCATCTTT.

To note about this clone: The protein TCRdb gives is from a much larger clone and does not agree with this DNA's translation at residue 17, likely a read error; the protein shown here comes from the DNA. This chain links TRDV1 with TRDJ1; 13 bases match TRDD3. This CDR3 has 22 residues. V lost 4 bases and J lost 4; bases outside the gene matches: 24. Germline-derived CDR1 and CDR2 are TSWWSYY and QGS. The CDR3 is CALGASYLYWGIRFGDLDKLIF. Here the CDR3 DNA reads TGTGCTCTTGGGGCTTCCTACCTTTACTGGGGGATACGCTTCGGGGATCTCGATAAACTCATCTTT.

This clone has just a few counts. The protein given by TCRdb reflects a much larger clone and differs at residue 11 from this DNA's translation, likely from a read error; the protein shown is the DNA's translation. V is TRAV38-2/DV8 and J is TRDJ1; 9 bases are a match to TRDD3. Because TCRdb records no J gene, it was assigned here through a match of the DNA to germline. CDR3 length: 21 amino acids. Trimming cost V 0 bases and J 0 bases; bases outside gene matches: 18. The germline V gene has CDR1 TSESDYY and CDR2 QEAYKQQN. The CDR3 reads CAYRSAVYFQPGDTYTDKLIF. CDR3 coding DNA: TGTGCTTATAGGAGCGCGGTATATTTCCAACCGGGGGATACCTACACCGATAAACTCATCTTT.

This clone was detected many times. The TCRdb record carries a much larger clone's protein, which differs from this DNA's translation at residue 4; a read error is the likely cause, and the protein listed here is the DNA translation. V and J are TRDV2 and TRDJ1; 9 bases match TRDD3. This CDR3 has 19 amino acids. Germline V gene data show CDR1 as GEAIGNYY and CDR2 as EKD. The CDR3 DNA is TGTGCCTGTGGCACCTTCCCGGCTCTGGGGGATCCTTTCACCGATAAACTCATCTTT. Its protein product is CACGTFPALGDPFTDKLIF.

This clone was detected many times. The TCRdb protein, from a much larger clone, departs from this DNA's translation at residue 9, likely by read error; the protein shown derives from the DNA. The V and J genes are TRDV1 and TRDJ1; D might be TRDD3 (5 bases). Germline V gene lookup returns CDR1 TSWWSYY and CDR2 QGS. V shed 1 base and J shed 0 bases, with 21 bases lying between them. This CDR3 contains 19 residues. CDR3 region: CALGEPHISAGGHTDKLIF. DNA of the CDR3: TGTGCTCTTGGGGAACCCCACATTAGTGCAGGGGGGCACACCGATAAACTCATCTTT.

This clone came up many times. Translating this DNA gives a protein that differs at residue 14 from the TCRdb one, which belongs to a much larger clone; a read error is likely, and the protein shown is this translation. The chain carries TRDV3 and TRDJ1; D might be TRDD3 (6 bases). The J gene, not given by TCRdb, was assigned here from a germline match of the nucleotide sequence. This CDR3 contains 18 residues. CDR1 TVYSNPD and CDR2 GDNSRS come from the germline V gene (reference sequence). The CDR3 here is CAFKDYVGGYRDTAKLIF. CDR3 nucleotides: TGTGCCTTTAAGGACTACGTTGGGGGTTACCGAGACACCGCTAAACTCATCTTT.

Many counts were recorded for this clone. TCRdb records a much larger clone's protein for this DNA, with a difference at residue 3 that likely arises from a read error; the protein given is the translation of the DNA. This rearrangement joins TRDV3 to TRDJ1, with 12 bases aligning to TRDD3. TCRdb leaves out the J gene; it was filled in here by matching the DNA to germline. J gave up 0 bases and V 4 bases, and 21 bases lay outside the gene matches. This CDR3 has 20 amino acids. Germline V gene sequence: CDR1 TVYSNPD, CDR2 GDNSRS (reference sequence). The CDR3 protein is CASMIPSYWGIPLNTDKLIF. CDR3 in DNA: TGTGCCTCTATGATTCCCTCGTACTGGGGGATACCCTTGAACACCGATAAACTCATCTTT.

With respect to this clone: The amino acid sequence in TCRdb belongs to a much larger clone and departs from this DNA's translation at residue 11, likely a sequencing read error; the sequence shown is translated from the DNA. This chain uses TRDV1 with TRDJ1; 9 bases fit TRDD3. Germline matching of the DNA provided the J gene here, since TCRdb leaves it blank. This CDR3 has 15 amino acids. CDR1 TSWWSYY and CDR2 QGS come from the germline V gene. CDR3 residues: CALGEPGDTTGKLIF. DNA for the CDR3: TGTGCTCTTGGGGAACCCGGGGATACGACCGGTAAACTCATCTTT.

This clone was seen many times. This DNA's translation differs at residue 15 from TCRdb's protein, which comes from a much larger clone; a read error is likely, and the protein shown is translated from the DNA. The chain joins TRDV2 to TRDJ1; D perhaps matches TRDD3 (5 bases). The J gene, missing from TCRdb, was assigned here through DNA to germline matching. The germline CDR1 and CDR2 sequences are GEAIGNYY and EKD. CDR3 length: 18 amino acids. Written as DNA, the CDR3 is TGTGCCTGTGACAGCCTCGGGGACGGACCTAAGTACACCGATAGACTCATCTTT. Its protein is CACDSLGDGPKYTDRLIF.